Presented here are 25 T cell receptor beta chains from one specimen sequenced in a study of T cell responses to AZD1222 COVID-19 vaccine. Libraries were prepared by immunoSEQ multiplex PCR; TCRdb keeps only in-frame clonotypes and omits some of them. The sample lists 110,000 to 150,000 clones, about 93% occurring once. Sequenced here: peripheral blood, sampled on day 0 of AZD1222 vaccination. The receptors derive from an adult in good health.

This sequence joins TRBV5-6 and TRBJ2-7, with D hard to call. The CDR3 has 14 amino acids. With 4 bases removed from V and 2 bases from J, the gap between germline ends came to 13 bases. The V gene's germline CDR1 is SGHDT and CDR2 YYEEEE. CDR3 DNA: TGTGCCAGCAGCACGGACGGATTGACCTACGAGCAGTACTTC. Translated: CASSTDGLTYEQYF.

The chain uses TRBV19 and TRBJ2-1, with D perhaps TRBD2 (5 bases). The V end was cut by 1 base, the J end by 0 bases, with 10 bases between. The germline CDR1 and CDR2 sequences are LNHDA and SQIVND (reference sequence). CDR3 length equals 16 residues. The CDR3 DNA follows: TGTGCCAGTAGTATAGTTGCGGGTATCTCCTACAATGAGCAGTTCTTC. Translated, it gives CASSIVAGISYNEQFF.

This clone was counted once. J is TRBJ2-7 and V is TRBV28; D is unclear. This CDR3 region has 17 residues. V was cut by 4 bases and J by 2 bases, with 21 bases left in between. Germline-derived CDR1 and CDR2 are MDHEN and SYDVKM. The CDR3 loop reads CASSSPASKRPTYEQYF. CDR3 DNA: TGTGCCAGCAGTTCTCCGGCCTCAAAACGACCTACCTACGAGCAGTACTTC.

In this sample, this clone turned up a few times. CDR3 amino acids: CASSFGPPGGYTF. CDR3 sequence (DNA): TGCGCCAGCAGCTTTGGACCCCCTGGAGGCTACACCTTC. This chain uses TRBV5-1 with TRBJ1-2, with unresolved D. Per germline, CDR1 SGHRS and CDR2 YFSETQ. This CDR3 spans 13 amino acids. V lost 2 bases and J lost 8, with 13 bases in between.

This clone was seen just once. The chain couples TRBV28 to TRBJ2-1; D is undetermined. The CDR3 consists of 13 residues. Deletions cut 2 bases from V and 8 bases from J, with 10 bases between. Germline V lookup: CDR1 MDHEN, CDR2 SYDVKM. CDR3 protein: CASSLARYDEQFF. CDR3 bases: TGTGCCAGCAGTTTAGCGCGTTATGATGAGCAGTTCTTC.

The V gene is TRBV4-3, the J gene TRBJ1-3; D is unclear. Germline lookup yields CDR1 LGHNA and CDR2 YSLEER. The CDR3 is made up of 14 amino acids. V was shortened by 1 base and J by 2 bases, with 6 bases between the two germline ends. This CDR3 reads CASSQGGAGNTIYF. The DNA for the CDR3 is TGCGCCAGCAGCCAAGGCGGGGCTGGAAACACCATATATTTT.

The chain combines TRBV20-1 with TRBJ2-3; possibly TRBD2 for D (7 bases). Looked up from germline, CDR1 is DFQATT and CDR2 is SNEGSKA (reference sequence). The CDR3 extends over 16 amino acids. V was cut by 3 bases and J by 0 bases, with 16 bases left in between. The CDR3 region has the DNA TGCAGTGCTAGTCGGGGCGGGGGCTCTAGCACAGATACGCAGTATTTT. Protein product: CSASRGGGSSTDTQYF.

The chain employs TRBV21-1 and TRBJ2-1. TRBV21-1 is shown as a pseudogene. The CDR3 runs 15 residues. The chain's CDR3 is CASSGKGERYNEQFF. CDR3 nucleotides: TGTGCCAGCAGCGGAAAAGGGGAGCGCTACAATGAGCAGTTCTTC.

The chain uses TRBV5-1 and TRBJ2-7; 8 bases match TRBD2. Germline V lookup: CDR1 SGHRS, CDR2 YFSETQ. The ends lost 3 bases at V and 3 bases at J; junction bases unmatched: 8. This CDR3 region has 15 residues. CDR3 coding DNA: TGCGCCAGCAGCTATCGAGCGGGAGTGGGCTACGAGCAGTACTTC. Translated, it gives CASSYRAGVGYEQYF.

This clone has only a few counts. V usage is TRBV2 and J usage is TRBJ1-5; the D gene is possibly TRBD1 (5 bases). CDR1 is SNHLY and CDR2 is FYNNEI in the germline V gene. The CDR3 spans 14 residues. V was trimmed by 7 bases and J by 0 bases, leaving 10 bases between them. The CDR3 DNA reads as TGTGCCAGCACGACGGGGCTTAGCAATCAGCCCCAGCATTTT. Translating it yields CASTTGLSNQPQHF.

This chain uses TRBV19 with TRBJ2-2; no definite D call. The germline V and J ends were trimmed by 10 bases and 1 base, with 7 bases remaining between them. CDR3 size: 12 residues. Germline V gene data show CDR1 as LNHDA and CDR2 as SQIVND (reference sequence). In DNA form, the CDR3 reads TGTGCCACTCTTAAGAACACCGGGGAGCTGTTTTTT. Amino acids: CATLKNTGELFF. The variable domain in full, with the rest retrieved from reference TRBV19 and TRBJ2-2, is DGGITQSPKYLFRKEGQNVTLSCEQNLNHDAMYWYRQDPGQGLRLIYYSQIVNDFQKGDIAEGYSVSREKKESFPLTVTSAQKNPTAFYLCATLKNTGELFFGEGSRLTVL.

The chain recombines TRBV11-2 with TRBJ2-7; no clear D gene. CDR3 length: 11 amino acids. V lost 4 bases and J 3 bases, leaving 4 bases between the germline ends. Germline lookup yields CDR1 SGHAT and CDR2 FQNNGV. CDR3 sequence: CASSYSYEQYF. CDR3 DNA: TGTGCCAGCAGCTACAGCTACGAGCAGTACTTC.

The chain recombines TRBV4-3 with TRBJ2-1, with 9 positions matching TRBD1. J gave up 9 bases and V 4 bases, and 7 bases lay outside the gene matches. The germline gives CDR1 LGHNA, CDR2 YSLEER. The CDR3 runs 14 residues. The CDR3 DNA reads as TGCGCCAGCAGCCTAAAGGACAGGGGTGGTGAGCAGTTCTTC. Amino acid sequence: CASSLKDRGGEQFF.

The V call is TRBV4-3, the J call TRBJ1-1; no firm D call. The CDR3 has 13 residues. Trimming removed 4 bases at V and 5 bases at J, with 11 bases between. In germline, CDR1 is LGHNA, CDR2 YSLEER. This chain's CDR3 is CASSRFMETEAFF. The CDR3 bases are TGCGCCAGCAGCCGCTTTATGGAAACTGAAGCTTTCTTT.

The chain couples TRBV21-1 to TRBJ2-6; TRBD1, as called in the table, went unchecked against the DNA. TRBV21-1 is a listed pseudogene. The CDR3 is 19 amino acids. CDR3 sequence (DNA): TGTGCCAGCTTTCTGGTTCGACAGGCTCCATTTTCTGGGGCCAACGTCCTGACTTTC. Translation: CASFLVRQAPFSGANVLTF.

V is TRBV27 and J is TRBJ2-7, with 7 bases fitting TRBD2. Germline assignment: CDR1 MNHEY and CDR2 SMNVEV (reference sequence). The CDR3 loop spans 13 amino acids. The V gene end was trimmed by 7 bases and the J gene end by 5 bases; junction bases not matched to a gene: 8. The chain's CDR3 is CASISQGGHEQYF. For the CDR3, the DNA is TGTGCCAGCATTAGCCAGGGAGGGCACGAGCAGTACTTC.

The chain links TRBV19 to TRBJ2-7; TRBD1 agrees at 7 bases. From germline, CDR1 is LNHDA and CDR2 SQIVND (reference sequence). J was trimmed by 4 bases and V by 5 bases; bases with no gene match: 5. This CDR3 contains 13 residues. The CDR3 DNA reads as TGTGCCAGTAGTGTGCAGGGGGAGTACGAGCAGTACTTC. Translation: CASSVQGEYEQYF.

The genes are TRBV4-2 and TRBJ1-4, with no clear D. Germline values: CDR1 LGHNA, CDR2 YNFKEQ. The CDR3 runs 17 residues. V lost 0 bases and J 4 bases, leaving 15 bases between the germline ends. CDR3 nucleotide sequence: TGTGCCAGCAGCCAAGATCGGGCACAGCGTGATAATGAAAAACTGTTTTTT. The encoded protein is CASSQDRAQRDNEKLFF.

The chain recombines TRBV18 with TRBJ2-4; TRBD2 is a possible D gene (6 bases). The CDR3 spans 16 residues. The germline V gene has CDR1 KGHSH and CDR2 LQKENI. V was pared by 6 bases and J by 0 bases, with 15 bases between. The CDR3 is CASSPPGAVAKNIQYF. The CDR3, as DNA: TGTGCCAGCTCCCCCCCGGGAGCCGTAGCCAAAAACATTCAGTACTTC.

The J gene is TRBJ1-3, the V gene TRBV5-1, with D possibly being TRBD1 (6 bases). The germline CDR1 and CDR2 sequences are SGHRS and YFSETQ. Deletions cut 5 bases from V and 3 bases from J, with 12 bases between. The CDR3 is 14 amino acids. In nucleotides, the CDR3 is TGCGCCAGCAGAGGGGGGGCGGATGGAAACACCATATATTTT. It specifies CASRGGADGNTIYF.

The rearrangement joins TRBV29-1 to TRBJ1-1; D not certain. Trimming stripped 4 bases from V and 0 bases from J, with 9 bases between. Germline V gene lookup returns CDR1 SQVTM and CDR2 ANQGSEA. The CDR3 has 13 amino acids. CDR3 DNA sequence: TGCAGCGTTGTAAGGCAGTTGAACACTGAAGCTTTCTTT. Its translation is CSVVRQLNTEAFF.

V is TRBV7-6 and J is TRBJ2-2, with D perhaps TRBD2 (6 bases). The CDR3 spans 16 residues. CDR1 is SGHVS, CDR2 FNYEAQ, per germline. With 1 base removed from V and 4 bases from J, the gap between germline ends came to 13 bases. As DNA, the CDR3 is TGTGCCAGCAGCTTAGGGCCAGCGGGTATCACCGGGGAGCTGTTTTTT. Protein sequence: CASSLGPAGITGELFF. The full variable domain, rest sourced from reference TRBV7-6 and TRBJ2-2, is GAGVSQSPRYKVTKRGQDVALRCDPISGHVSLYWYRQALGQGPEFLTYFNYEAQQDKSGLPNDRFSAERPEGSISTLTIQRTEQRDSAMYRCASSLGPAGITGELFFGEGSRLTVL.

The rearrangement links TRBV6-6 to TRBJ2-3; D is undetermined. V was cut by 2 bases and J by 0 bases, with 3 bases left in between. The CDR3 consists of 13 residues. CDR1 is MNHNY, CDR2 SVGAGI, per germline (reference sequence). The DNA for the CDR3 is TGTGCCAGCAGTTACCCGAGCACAGATACGCAGTATTTT. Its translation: CASSYPSTDTQYF.

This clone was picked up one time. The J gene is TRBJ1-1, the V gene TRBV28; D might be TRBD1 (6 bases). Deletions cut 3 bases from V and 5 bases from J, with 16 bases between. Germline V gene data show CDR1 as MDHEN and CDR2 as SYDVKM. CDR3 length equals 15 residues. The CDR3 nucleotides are TGTGCCAGCAGTTTTATAGGGGGAGGGGGGACTGAAGCTTTCTTT. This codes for CASSFIGGGGTEAFF.

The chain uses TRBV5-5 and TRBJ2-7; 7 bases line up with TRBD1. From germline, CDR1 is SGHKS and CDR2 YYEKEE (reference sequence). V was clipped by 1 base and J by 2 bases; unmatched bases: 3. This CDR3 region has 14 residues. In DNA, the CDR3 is TGTGCCAGCAGCTTGCCGACAGGGACCTACGAGCAGTACTTC. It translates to CASSLPTGTYEQYF.